Below are 15 T cell receptor beta chains sequenced from a single sample in a study of CD8+CD57+ T cells in acquired aplastic anemia. TCR beta VDJ and CDR3 were profiled, and genomic DNA was the template. One entry per CDR3 protein results from TCRdb running MiXCR on the reads. The sample lists 150,000 to 200,000 distinct CDR3 sequences, 40% to 50% occurring once. CD8+CD57+ cell expansion, shown by flow cytometry, had occurred in the patients selected for sequencing. Sequenced material: sorted CD4+, CD8+, or CD8+CD57+ T cells (not recorded which) from PBMCs. The receptors here all came from a human donor with aplastic anemia.

V gene TRBV4-3 combines with J gene TRBJ2-1; TRBD2 agrees at 12 bases. Germline V gives CDR1 LGHNA, CDR2 YSLEER. CDR3 length: 14 residues. V shed 3 bases and J 10 bases; nucleotides not matched to a gene: 4. DNA of the CDR3: TGCGCCAGCAGCCACATGGGACTAGCGGGCGAGCAGTTCTTC. It specifies CASSHMGLAGEQFF.

The V call is TRBV24-1, the J call TRBJ2-3; the match to TRBD2 covers 7 bases. J was trimmed by 0 bases and V by 5 bases; bases with no gene match: 4. The CDR3 is made up of 15 amino acids. The germline V gene has CDR1 KGHDR and CDR2 SFDVKD. CDR3 DNA sequence: TGTGCCACCAGTGCGGGAGGAGTTAGCACAGATACGCAGTATTTT. Translation: CATSAGGVSTDTQYF.

This clonotype was observed once. The gene calls are TRBV18 and TRBJ1-4; no reliable D call. This CDR3 has 13 amino acids. V was trimmed by 3 bases and J by 7 bases, leaving 9 bases between them. Germline CDR1 and CDR2: KGHSH and LQKENI. CDR3 in DNA: TGTGCCAGCTCACCTTATCTGGCTGAAAAACTGTTTTTT. It is translated as CASSPYLAEKLFF. Full variable domain (remainder filled in from reference TRBV18 and TRBJ1-4): NAGVMQNPRHLVRRRGQEARLRCSPMKGHSHVYWYRQLPEEGLKFMVYLQKENIIDESGMPKERFSAEFPKEGPSILRIQQVVRGDSAAYFCASSPYLAEKLFFGSGTQLSVL.

This clonotype was picked up a small number of times. This chain connects TRBV10-1 to TRBJ2-5, with D perhaps TRBD1 (6 bases). The length of the CDR3 is 15 residues. In germline, CDR1 is WNHNN, CDR2 SYGVQD (reference sequence). Deletions cut 3 bases from V and 1 base from J, with 12 bases between. The CDR3 loop reads CASSDSLDSQETQYF. The CDR3 bases are TGCGCCAGCAGTGATAGTCTGGACAGCCAAGAGACCCAGTACTTC.

The rearrangement uses TRBV7-6 and TRBJ2-7; possible D gene TRBD1, 5 bases. Germline V gene data show CDR1 as SGHVS and CDR2 as FNYEAQ. This CDR3 comprises 13 residues. V lost 4 bases to trimming and J lost 4 bases, with 11 bases between them. The CDR3 bases are TGTGCCAGCAGCTCCCGGACAATTTACGAGCAGTACTTC. It yields the protein CASSSRTIYEQYF.

This chain joins TRBV3-1 and TRBJ2-1; maybe TRBD2 (5 bases). The germline gives CDR1 LGHDT, CDR2 YNNKEL (reference sequence). The CDR3 covers 14 residues. V lost 1 base, J lost 9 bases, and 13 bases lay in between. CDR3 in amino acids: CASSQVSEGGEQFF. In DNA, the CDR3 is TGTGCCAGCAGCCAAGTGTCTGAGGGCGGTGAGCAGTTCTTC.

The V gene is TRBV10-3, the J gene TRBJ1-3, with D tentatively TRBD1 (6 bases). The CDR3 covers 15 residues. Trimming cost V 3 bases and J 6 bases, with 15 bases left between them. Germline lookup yields CDR1 ENHRY and CDR2 SYGVKD. DNA for the CDR3: TGTGCCATCAGTGACCCGGGGGGGCAAGTAAACACCATATATTTT. This sequence encodes CAISDPGGQVNTIYF.

This clonotype showed up just a few times. The CDR3 region is CASSYAQDGAGFF. In nucleotides, the CDR3 is TGTGCCAGCAGTTACGCCCAAGATGGGGCCGGGTTCTTC. V and J are TRBV6-5 and TRBJ2-1; D is perhaps TRBD1 (5 bases). There are 13 residues in the CDR3. V dropped 2 bases and J dropped 15 bases, with 17 bases sitting between them. The germline gives CDR1 MNHEY, CDR2 SVGAGI.

This sequence joins TRBV7-2 and TRBJ1-4; D is unresolved. Germline-derived CDR1 and CDR2 are SGHTA and FQGNSA. This CDR3 comprises 13 residues. Trimming took off 4 bases at V and 7 bases at J, with 10 bases between the two ends. For the CDR3, the DNA is TGTGCCAGCAGCTCCGACATATCTGAAAAACTGTTTTTT. Its protein is CASSSDISEKLFF.

This clonotype was seen repeatedly, ten times or more. J is TRBJ2-7 and V is TRBV25-1; no clear D gene. V dropped 1 base and J dropped 6 bases, with 16 bases sitting between them. Germline CDR1 MGHDK, CDR2 SYGVNS. The length of the CDR3 is 15 residues. The CDR3 coding sequence is TGTGCCAGCAGTGAATTTGGTATAGGGCTCGGCGAGCAGTACTTC. Translated: CASSEFGIGLGEQYF.

Points on this clonotype: This could be a read error, since a much larger clone is one nucleotide away. The V gene is TRBV7-3, the J gene TRBJ2-2, with TRBD1 matching 7 bases. Germline loops: CDR1 SGHTA, CDR2 FQGTGA. The CDR3 is 16 amino acids. Trimming at V came to 3 bases and at J to 13 bases, leaving 17 bases not matched to a gene. The CDR3 loop reads CASSFATGSPFMGLFF. DNA for the CDR3: TGTGCCAGCAGCTTTGCGACAGGGTCCCCCTTCATGGGGCTGTTTTTT.

The genes are TRBV24-1 and TRBJ2-3; D unclear. V dropped 4 bases and J dropped 3 bases, with 16 bases sitting between them. Germline V gene lookup returns CDR1 KGHDR and CDR2 SFDVKD. CDR3 length: 16 amino acids. CDR3 sequence reads: CATSDSNGGWTDTQYF. In DNA form, the CDR3 reads TGTGCCACCAGTGACTCTAACGGTGGGTGGACAGATACGCAGTATTTT.

This clonotype was seen many times. The chain recombines TRBV24-1 with TRBJ2-3; 7 bases are a match to TRBD2. Germline CDR1 KGHDR, CDR2 SFDVKD. This CDR3 comprises 14 residues. The J segment lost 3 bases and the V segment lost 2 bases, leaving 1 base of the junction unmatched. CDR3 sequence (DNA): TGTGCCACCAGTGATTCTAGCGGTACAGATACGCAGTATTTT. Residues: CATSDSSGTDTQYF.

The chain recombines TRBV27 with TRBJ2-2, with D possibly called TRBD1 or TRBD2 (5 bases each). The CDR3 is 14 amino acids. Germline V gene sequence: CDR1 MNHEY, CDR2 SMNVEV (reference sequence). V was clipped by 3 bases and J by 3 bases, with 8 bases between them. The CDR3 reads CASSFGGDTGELFF. As DNA, the CDR3 is TGTGCCAGCAGTTTTGGGGGTGACACCGGGGAGCTGTTTTTT.

CDR3 in amino acids: CSALSGSFGTQYF. CDR3 DNA sequence: TGCAGTGCCCTGAGCGGGAGTTTCGGTACACAGTATTTT. This sequence joins TRBV20-1 and TRBJ2-3; 8 bases agree with TRBD2. Per the germline V gene, CDR1 is DFQATT and CDR2 is SNEGSKA (reference sequence). This CDR3 is built from 13 residues. With V trimmed by 6 bases and J by 12 bases, 14 bases remained unmatched.